The sequence of this T cell receptor (beta chain) was determined in a study of beta chain features in type 1 diabetes. The germline CDR1 and CDR2 sequences are MGHRA and YSYEKL. The CDR3 has 14 amino acids. Trimming took off 1 base at V and 5 bases at J, with 12 bases between the two ends. Of the isolated RNA, all was reverse transcribed, and so the sequenced material was expressed TCRB transcripts. TCRdb's copy holds only in-frame clones and misses some; the assay was immunoSEQ multiplex PCR. The repertoire holds fewer than 550,000 clones, about 10% seen once, with 0.035% to 0.05% in the top ten. Sequenced sample: naive CD4+ T cells from blood. This clonotype was obtained from a woman aged 18-30 years in good health. The J gene is TRBJ2-7, the V gene TRBV4-1; no clear D. CDR3 nucleotides: TGCGCCAGCAGCCAAGCTAGGGCCCTCAACGAGCAGTACGTC. Translation gives CASSQARALNEQYV.